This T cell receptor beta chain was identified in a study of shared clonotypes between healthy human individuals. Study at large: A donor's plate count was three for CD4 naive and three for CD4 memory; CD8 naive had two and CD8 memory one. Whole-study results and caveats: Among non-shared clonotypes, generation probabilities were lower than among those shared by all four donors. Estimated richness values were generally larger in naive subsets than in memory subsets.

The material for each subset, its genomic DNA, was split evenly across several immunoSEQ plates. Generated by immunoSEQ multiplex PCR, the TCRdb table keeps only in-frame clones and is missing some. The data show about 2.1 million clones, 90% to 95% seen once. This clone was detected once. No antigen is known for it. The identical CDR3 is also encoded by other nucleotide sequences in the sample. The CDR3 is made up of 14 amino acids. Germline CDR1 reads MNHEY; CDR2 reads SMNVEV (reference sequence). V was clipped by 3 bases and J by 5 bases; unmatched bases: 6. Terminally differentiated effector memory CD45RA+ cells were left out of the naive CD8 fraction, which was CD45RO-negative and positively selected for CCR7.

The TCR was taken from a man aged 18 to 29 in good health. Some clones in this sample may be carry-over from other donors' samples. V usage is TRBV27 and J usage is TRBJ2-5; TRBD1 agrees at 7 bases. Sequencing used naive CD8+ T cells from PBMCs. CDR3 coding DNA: TGTGCCAGCAGTTTGGTAGGGGGCTTGGAGACCCAGTACTTC. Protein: CASSLVGGLETQYF.